One sample yielded the 2 T cell receptor beta chains listed below, sequenced in a study of tumor-infiltrating lymphocytes in primary liver carcinoma. The researchers produced TCR beta cDNA from approximately 550 ng total RNA with a constant-region primer. Libraries covering TCR beta were generated through three nested multiplex PCR rounds (using a slightly modified ARM-PCR). Two initial PCR rounds of approximately 10 cycles each paired TRBV1-TRBV30 forward primers with a C-beta reverse primer. MiXCR, run by TCRdb on the multiplex PCR reads, gives a single entry per CDR3 protein. The sample records some 190,000 distinct CDR3 sequences, 50% to 75% being singletons. The source of the blood RNA was unsorted whole blood, and germline DNA was extracted as well. The sequencing sample was made of peripheral blood. Receptors originate from a man in his forties with primary liver carcinoma and hepatitis B virus infection.

About this clonotype itself: A read error is possible here, since a much larger clone lies one base away. As DNA, the CDR3 is TGTGCCAGCAGTTACAGGGGAGGTATCGGGGAGCTGTTTTTT. Translation gives CASSYRGGIGELFF. This chain connects TRBV6-2 or TRBV6-3 to TRBJ2-2; perhaps TRBD2 as D (6 bases). CDR3 length: 14 amino acids. The ends were cut back, 2 bases at V and 7 bases at J, with 11 bases in the middle. Germline CDR1 MNHEY, CDR2 SVGEGT.

This clonotype was observed a few times. A much larger clone differs from this one at a single base, so this may be a read error. The chain employs TRBV11-2 and TRBJ2-7; D call uncertain. CDR1 SGHAT and CDR2 FQNNGV come from the germline V gene. V was cut by 7 bases and J by 0 bases, with 13 bases left in between. The CDR3 is made up of 14 amino acids. CDR3: CASNSFGTSYEQYF. For the CDR3, the DNA is TGTGCCAGCAACTCATTTGGTACCTCCTACGAGCAGTACTTC. Full variable domain (remainder filled in from reference TRBV11-2 and TRBJ2-7): EAGVAQSPRYKIIEKRQSVAFWCNPISGHATLYWYQQILGQGPKLLIQFQNNGVVDDSQLPKDRFSAERLKGVDSTLKIQPAKLEDSAVYLCASNSFGTSYEQYFGPGTRLTVT.